The 5 T cell receptor beta chains below all came from one sample that was sequenced in a study of T-cell reconstitution after alpha-beta-depleted transplantation in children. During its preparation, the TCRbeta library received unique molecular identifiers. Each CDR3 protein is one row after TCRdb ran MiXCR on the PCR reads. This sample carries hundreds of thousands of distinct CDR3 sequences, roughly 11% of them seen once, and the ten largest clones take 28%. Material: PBMCs, obtained before TCRalphabeta/CD19-depleted stem cell transplant. These receptors were obtained from a child younger than two with acute myeloid leukemia, due to receive a stem cell transplant.

At least ten counts were recorded for this clonotype. V and J are TRBV4-3 and TRBJ2-2, with D hard to call. Germline values: CDR1 LGHNA, CDR2 YSLEER. The CDR3 loop spans 13 amino acids. Trimming pared 1 base from V and 7 bases from J, leaving 7 bases between. This chain's CDR3 is CASSQVGRGELFF. In DNA form, the CDR3 reads TGCGCCAGCAGCCAAGTAGGCCGCGGGGAGCTGTTTTTT.

This clonotype has more than one count but fewer than ten. This may be a read error, as it is one base from a much larger clone. J is TRBJ1-5 and V is TRBV12-3 or TRBV12-4; TRBD1 matches at 11 bases. The V and J ends lost 6 bases and 7 bases, in that order; junction bases with no gene match: 2. The CDR3 consists of 13 residues. CDR3 protein: CASRGQGEQPQHF. The CDR3 coding sequence is TGTGCCAGCAGGGGACAGGGGGAACAGCCCCAGCATTTT.

This clonotype was counted a few times. The rearrangement uses TRBV5-1 and TRBJ1-2, with TRBD1 matching over 10 bases. Germline V gene sequence: CDR1 SGHRS, CDR2 YFSETQ. Losses at the gene ends were 2 bases for V and 7 bases for J; bases not matched to a gene: 5. The CDR3 sequence is 14 residues long. This CDR3 reads CASSFPDRGFGYTF. For the CDR3, the DNA is TGCGCCAGCAGCTTCCCGGACAGGGGGTTTGGCTACACCTTC. The whole variable domain, remainder taken from reference TRBV5-1 and TRBJ1-2, is KAGVTQTPRYLIKTRGQQVTLSCSPISGHRSVSWYQQTPGQGLQFLFEYFSETQRNKGNFPGRFSGRQFSNSRSEMNVSTLELGDSALYLCASSFPDRGFGYTFGSGTRLTVV.

This clonotype showed up many times. This sequence joins TRBV3-1 and TRBJ2-3; D unresolved. The CDR3 totals 14 residues. Germline V gene data show CDR1 as LGHDT and CDR2 as YNNKEL (reference sequence). V lost 1 base and J 2 bases, leaving 7 bases between the germline ends. The CDR3 spells CASSQGGFTDTQYF. DNA of the CDR3: TGTGCCAGCAGCCAAGGTGGCTTCACAGATACGCAGTATTTT.

This clonotype was counted ten times or more. The rearrangement links TRBV4-2 to TRBJ2-1, with 9 nucleotides matching TRBD1. J lost 15 bases, V lost 3 bases, and 21 bases had no gene match. CDR3 length equals 17 residues. Germline lookup yields CDR1 LGHNA and CDR2 YNFKEQ. The CDR3, as DNA: TGTGCCAGCAGCCAGAGGGGGACCGGGACAGGGACGAGTTCCCCGTTCTTC. This encodes CASSQRGTGTGTSSPFF.